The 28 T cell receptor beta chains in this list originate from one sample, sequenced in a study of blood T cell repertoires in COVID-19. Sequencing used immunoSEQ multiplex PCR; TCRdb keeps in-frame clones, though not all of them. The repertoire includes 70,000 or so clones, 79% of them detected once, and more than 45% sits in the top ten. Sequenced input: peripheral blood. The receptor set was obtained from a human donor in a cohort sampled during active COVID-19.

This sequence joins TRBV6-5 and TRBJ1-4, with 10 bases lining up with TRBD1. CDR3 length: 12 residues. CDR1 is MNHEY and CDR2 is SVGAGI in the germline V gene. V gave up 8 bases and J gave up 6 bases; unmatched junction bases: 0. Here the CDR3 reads CASGTGDEKLFF. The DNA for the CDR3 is TGTGCCAGCGGGACAGGGGATGAAAAACTGTTTTTT.

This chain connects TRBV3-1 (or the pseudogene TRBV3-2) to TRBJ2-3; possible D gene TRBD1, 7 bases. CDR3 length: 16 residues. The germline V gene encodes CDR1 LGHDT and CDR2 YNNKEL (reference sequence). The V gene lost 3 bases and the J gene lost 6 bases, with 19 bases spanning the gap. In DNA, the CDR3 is TGTGCCAGCAGCCATTGGAGGGGGCCCCCGAGGGATACGCAGTATTTT. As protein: CASSHWRGPPRDTQYF.

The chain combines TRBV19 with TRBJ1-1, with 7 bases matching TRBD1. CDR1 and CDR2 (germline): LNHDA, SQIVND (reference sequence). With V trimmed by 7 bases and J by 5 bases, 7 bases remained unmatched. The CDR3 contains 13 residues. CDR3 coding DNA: TGTGCCAGTACCGAACAGGGGCGAACTGAAGCTTTCTTT. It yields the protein CASTEQGRTEAFF. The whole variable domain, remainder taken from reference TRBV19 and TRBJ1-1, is DGGITQSPKYLFRKEGQNVTLSCEQNLNHDAMYWYRQDPGQGLRLIYYSQIVNDFQKGDIAEGYSVSREKKESFPLTVTSAQKNPTAFYLCASTEQGRTEAFFGQGTRLTVV.

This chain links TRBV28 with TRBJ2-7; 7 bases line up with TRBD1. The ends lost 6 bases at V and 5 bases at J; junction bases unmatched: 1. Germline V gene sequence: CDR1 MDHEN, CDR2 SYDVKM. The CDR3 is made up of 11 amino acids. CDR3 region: CASRRGHEQYF. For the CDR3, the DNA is TGTGCCAGCAGGAGGGGGCACGAGCAGTACTTC.

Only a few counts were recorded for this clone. CDR3 loop: CASSLMLGSTGELFF. CDR3 in DNA: TGTGCCAGCAGCTTAATGCTAGGAAGCACCGGGGAGCTGTTTTTT. The J gene is TRBJ2-2, the V gene TRBV7-9; D gene unclear. Germline loops: CDR1 SEHNR, CDR2 FQNEAQ (reference sequence). The CDR3 has 15 residues. Trimming removed 2 bases from V and 4 bases from J, with 11 bases in between.

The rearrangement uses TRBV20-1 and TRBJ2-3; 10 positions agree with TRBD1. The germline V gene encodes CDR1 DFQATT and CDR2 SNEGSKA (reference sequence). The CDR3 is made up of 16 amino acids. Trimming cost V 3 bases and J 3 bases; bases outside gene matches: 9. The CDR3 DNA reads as TGCAGTGCTAGTAGGTGGGACAGGGGACGGACAGATACGCAGTATTTT. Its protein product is CSASRWDRGRTDTQYF.

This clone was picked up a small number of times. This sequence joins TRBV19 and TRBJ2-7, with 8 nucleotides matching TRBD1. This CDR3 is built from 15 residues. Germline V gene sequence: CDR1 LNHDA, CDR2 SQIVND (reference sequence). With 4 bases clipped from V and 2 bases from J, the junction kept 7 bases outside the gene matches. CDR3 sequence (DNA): TGTGCCAGTAGTACCCAGGGGGCTAGTACCTACGAGCAGTACTTC. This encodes CASSTQGASTYEQYF.

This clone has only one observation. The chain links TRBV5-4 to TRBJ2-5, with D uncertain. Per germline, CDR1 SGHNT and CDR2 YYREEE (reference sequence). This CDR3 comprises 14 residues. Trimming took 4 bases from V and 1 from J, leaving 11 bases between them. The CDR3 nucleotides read TGTGCCAGCAGCCGGGTCGGGTCCCAAGAGACCCAGTACTTC. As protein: CASSRVGSQETQYF. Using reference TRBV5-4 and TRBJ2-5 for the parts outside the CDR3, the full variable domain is ETGVTQSPTHLIKTRGQQVTLRCSSQSGHNTVSWYQQALGQGPQFIFQYYREEENGRGNFPPRFSGLQFPNYSSELNVNALELDDSALYLCASSRVGSQETQYFGPGTRLLVL.

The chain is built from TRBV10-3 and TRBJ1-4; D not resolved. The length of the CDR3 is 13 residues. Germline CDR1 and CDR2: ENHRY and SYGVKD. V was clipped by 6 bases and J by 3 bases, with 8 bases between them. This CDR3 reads CAIRGYPNEKLFF. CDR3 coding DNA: TGTGCCATCAGGGGCTATCCTAATGAAAAACTGTTTTTT.

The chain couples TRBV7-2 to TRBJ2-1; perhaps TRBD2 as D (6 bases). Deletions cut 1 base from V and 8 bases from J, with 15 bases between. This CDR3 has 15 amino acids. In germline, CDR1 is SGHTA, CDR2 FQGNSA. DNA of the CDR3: TGTGCCAGCAGCTTAGTGGCGGGCGGGGAGGATGAGCAGTTCTTC. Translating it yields CASSLVAGGEDEQFF. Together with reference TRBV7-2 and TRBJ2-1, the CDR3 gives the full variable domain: GAGVSQSPSNKVTEKGKDVELRCDPISGHTALYWYRQSLGQGLEFLIYFQGNSAPDKSGLPSDRFSAERTGGSVSTLTIQRTQQEDSAVYLCASSLVAGGEDEQFFGPGTRLTVL.

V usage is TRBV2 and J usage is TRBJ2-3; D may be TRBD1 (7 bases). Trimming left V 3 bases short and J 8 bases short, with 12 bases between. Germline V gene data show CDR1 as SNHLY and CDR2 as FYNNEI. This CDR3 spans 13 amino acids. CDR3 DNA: TGTGCCAGCAGTGATACCCAGGGGGGTACGCAGTATTTT. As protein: CASSDTQGGTQYF.

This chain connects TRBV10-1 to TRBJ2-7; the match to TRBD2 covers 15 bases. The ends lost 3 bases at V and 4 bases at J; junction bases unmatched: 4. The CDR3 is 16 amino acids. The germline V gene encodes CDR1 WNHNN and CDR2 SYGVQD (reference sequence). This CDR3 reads CASSDFGTSGRYEQYF. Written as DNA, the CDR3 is TGCGCCAGCAGTGATTTTGGGACTAGCGGGAGGTACGAGCAGTACTTC.

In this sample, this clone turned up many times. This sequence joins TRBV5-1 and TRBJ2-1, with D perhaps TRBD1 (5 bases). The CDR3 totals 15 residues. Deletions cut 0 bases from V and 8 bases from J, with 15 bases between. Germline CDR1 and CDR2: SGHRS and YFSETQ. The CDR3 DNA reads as TGCGCCAGCAGCTTGGAGGGGAATTACATCGATGAGCAGTTCTTC. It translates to CASSLEGNYIDEQFF. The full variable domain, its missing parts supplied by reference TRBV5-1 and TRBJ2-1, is KAGVTQTPRYLIKTRGQQVTLSCSPISGHRSVSWYQQTPGQGLQFLFEYFSETQRNKGNFPGRFSGRQFSNSRSEMNVSTLELGDSALYLCASSLEGNYIDEQFFGPGTRLTVL.

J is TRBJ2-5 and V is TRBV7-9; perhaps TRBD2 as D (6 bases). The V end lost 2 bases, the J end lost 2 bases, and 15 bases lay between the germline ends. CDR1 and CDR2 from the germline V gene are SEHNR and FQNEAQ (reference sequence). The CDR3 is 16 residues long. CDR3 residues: CASSLMGEAEQETQYF. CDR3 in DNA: TGTGCCAGCAGCTTAATGGGGGAGGCGGAACAAGAGACCCAGTACTTC. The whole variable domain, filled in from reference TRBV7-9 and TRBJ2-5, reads DTGVSQNPRHKITKRGQNVTFRCDPISEHNRLYWYRQTLGQGPEFLTYFQNEAQLEKSRLLSDRFSAERPKGSFSTLEIQRTEQGDSAMYLCASSLMGEAEQETQYFGPGTRLLVL.

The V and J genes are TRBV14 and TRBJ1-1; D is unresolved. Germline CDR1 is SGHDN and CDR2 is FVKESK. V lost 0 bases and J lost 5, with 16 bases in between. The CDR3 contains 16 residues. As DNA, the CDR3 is TGTGCCAGCAGCCAAGACCGCGGGGTTTTGAGAACTGAAGCTTTCTTT. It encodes CASSQDRGVLRTEAFF.

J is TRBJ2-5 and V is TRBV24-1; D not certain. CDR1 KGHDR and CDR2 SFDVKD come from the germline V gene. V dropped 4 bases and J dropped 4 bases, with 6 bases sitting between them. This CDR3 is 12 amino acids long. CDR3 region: CATSEGLETQYF. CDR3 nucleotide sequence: TGTGCCACCAGTGAGGGCTTAGAGACCCAGTACTTC.

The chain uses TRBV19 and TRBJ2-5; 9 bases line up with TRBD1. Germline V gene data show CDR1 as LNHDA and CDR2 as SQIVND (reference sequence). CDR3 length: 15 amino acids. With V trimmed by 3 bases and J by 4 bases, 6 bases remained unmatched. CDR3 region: CASSMGTGYRETQYF. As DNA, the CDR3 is TGTGCCAGTAGTATGGGGACAGGGTACCGAGAGACCCAGTACTTC. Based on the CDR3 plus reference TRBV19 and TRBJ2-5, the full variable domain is DGGITQSPKYLFRKEGQNVTLSCEQNLNHDAMYWYRQDPGQGLRLIYYSQIVNDFQKGDIAEGYSVSREKKESFPLTVTSAQKNPTAFYLCASSMGTGYRETQYFGPGTRLLVL.

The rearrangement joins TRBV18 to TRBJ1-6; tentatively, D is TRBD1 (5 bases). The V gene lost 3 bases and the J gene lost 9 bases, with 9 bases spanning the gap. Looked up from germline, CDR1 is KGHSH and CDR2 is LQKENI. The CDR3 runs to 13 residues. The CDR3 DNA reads TGTGCCAGCTCACCCGGGGGGGGTTCACCCCTCCACTTT. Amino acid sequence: CASSPGGGSPLHF.

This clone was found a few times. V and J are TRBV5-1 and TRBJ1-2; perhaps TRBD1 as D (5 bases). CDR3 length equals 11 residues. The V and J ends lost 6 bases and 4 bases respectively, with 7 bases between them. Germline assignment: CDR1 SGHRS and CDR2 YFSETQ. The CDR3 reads CASTDSYGYTF. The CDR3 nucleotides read TGCGCCAGCACCGACAGCTATGGCTACACCTTC.

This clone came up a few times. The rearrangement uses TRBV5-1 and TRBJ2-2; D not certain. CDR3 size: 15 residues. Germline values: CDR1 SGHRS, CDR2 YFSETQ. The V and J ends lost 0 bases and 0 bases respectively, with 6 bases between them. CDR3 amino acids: CASSLEETNTGELFF. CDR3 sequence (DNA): TGCGCCAGCAGCTTGGAAGAGACGAACACCGGGGAGCTGTTTTTT.

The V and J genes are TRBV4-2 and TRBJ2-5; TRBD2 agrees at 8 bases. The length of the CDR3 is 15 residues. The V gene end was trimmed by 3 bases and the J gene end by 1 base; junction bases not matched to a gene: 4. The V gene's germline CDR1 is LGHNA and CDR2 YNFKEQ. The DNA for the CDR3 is TGTGCCAGCAGCCAGCGGGGGGACACCCAAGAGACCCAGTACTTC. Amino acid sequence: CASSQRGDTQETQYF.

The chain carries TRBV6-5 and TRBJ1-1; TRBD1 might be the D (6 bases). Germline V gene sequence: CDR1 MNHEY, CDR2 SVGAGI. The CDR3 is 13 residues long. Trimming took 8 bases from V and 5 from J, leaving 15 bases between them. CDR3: CASSDTGWTEAFF. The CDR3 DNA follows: TGTGCCAGCTCCGATACAGGGTGGACTGAAGCTTTCTTT.

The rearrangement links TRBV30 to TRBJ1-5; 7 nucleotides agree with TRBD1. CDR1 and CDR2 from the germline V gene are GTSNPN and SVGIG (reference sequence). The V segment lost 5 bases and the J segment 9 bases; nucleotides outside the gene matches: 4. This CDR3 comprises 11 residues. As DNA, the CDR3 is TGTGCCTGGGCACAGGGGTCGCCCCAGCATTTT. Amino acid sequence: CAWAQGSPQHF.

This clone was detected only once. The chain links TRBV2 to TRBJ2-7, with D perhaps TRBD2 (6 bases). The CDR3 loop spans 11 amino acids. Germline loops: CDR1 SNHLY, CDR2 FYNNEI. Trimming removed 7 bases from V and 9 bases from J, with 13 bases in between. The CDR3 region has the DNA TGTGCCAGCAACACGCGGCGGGGGCAGTACTTC. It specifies CASNTRRGQYF.

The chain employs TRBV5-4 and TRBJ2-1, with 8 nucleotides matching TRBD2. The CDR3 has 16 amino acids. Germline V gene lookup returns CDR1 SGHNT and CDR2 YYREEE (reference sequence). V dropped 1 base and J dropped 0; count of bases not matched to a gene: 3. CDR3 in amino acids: CASSLPGGVSYNEQFF. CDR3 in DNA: TGTGCCAGCAGCTTGCCGGGAGGGGTCTCCTACAATGAGCAGTTCTTC.

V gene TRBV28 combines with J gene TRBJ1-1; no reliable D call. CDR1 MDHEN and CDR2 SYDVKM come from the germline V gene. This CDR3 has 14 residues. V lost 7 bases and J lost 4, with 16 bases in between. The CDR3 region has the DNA TGTGCCAGCAATTTCGGGGTAGCGGGCACTGAAGCTTTCTTT. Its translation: CASNFGVAGTEAFF.

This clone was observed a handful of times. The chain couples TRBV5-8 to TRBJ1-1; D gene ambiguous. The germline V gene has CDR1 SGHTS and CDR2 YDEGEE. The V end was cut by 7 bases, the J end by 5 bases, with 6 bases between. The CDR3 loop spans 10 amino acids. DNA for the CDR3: TGTGCCAGCGCCGAGACTGAAGCTTTCTTT. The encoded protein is CASAETEAFF. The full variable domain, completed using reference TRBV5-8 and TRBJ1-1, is EAGVTQSPTHLIKTRGQQATLRCSPISGHTSVYWYQQALGLGLQFLLWYDEGEERNRGNFPPRFSGRQFPNYSSELNVNALELEDSALYLCASAETEAFFGQGTRLTVV.

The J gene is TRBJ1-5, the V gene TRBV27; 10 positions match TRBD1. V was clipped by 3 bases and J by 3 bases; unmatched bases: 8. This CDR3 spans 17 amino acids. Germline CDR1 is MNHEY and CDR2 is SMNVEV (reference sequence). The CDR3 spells CASSFKTGTGDNQPQHF. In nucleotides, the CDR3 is TGTGCCAGCAGTTTTAAAACCGGGACAGGGGACAATCAGCCCCAGCATTTT.